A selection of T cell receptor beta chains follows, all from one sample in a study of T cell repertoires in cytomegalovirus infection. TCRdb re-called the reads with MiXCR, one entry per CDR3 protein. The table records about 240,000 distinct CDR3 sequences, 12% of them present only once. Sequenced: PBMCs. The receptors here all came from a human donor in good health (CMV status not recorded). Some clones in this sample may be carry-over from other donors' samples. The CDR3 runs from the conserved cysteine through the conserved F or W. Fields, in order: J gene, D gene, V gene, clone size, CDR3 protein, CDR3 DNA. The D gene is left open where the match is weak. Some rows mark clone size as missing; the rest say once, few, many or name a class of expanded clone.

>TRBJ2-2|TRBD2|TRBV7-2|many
CASSPRGGMNTGELFF
TGTGCCAGCAGCCCACGCGGGGGAATGAACACCGGGGAGCTGTTTTTT
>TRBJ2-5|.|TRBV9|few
CASSVGAAAQTQYF
TGTGCCAGCAGCGTAGGGGCCGCGGCGCAGACCCAGTACTTC
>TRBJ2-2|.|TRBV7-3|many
CASSLKGSSVAGELFF
TGTGCCAGCAGCTTAAAGGGCAGCTCCGTCGCCGGGGAGCTGTTTTTT
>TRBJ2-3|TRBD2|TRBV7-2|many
CASSLVASGSTDTQYF
TGTGCCAGCAGCTTAGTTGCTAGCGGAAGCACAGATACGCAGTATTTT
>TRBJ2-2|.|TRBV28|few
CASSQGRGIEELFF
TGTGCCAGCAGCCAAGGACGGGGTATCGAGGAGCTGTTTTTT
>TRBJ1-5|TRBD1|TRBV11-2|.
CASSLAGGRWSNQPQHF
TGTGCCAGCAGCTTAGCAGGGGGCAGATGGAGCAATCAGCCCCAGCATTTT
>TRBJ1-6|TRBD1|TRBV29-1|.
CSVLIDTGGNSPLHF
TGCAGCGTGCTAATTGATACAGGGGGTAATTCACCCCTCCACTTT
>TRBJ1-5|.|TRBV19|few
CASSIGQGPGAQHF
TGTGCCAGTAGTATCGGGCAGGGACCCGGAGCCCAGCATTTT
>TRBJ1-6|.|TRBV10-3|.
CAISQPGVSPLHF
TGTGCCATCAGCCAACCGGGGGTCTCACCCCTCCACTTT
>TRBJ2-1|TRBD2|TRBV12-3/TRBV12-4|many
CASSPGLAMGNEQFF
TGTGCCAGCAGCCCGGGACTAGCGATGGGGAATGAGCAGTTCTTC
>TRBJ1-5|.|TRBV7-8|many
CASSLRDGGNQPQHF
TGTGCCAGCAGCCTCCGGGACGGGGGGAATCAGCCCCAGCATTTT
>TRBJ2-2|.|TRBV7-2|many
CASSGGIPAGELFF
TGTGCCAGCAGCGGCGGGATACCGGCCGGGGAGCTGTTTTTT
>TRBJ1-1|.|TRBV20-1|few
CSARDGGGTEAFF
TGCAGTGCTAGAGACGGAGGCGGCACTGAAGCTTTCTTT
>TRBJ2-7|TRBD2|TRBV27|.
CASSQTPSGSLLEQYF
TGTGCCAGCAGTCAAACCCCTAGCGGGAGTCTCCTAGAGCAGTACTTC
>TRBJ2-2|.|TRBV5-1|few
CASSLSAGSNTGELFF
TGCGCCAGCAGCTTGAGCGCGGGCTCGAACACCGGGGAGCTGTTTTTT
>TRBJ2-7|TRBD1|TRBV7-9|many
CASSSGTGTRQYF
TGTGCCAGCAGCTCCGGGACAGGGACCAGGCAGTACTTC
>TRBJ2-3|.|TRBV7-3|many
CASSLSGGADTQYF
TGTGCCAGCAGCTTGAGTGGAGGGGCAGATACGCAGTATTTT
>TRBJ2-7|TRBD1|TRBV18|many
CASSGDSFYEQYF
TGTGCCAGCTCTGGGGACAGCTTCTACGAGCAGTACTTC
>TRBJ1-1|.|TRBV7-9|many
CASSLGLMYEAFF
TGTGCCAGCAGCTTAGGATTGATGTATGAAGCTTTCTTT
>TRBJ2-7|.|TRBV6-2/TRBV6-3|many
CASSYPSAGTSHLLYEQYF
TGTGCCAGCAGTTACCCCTCCGCCGGGACGAGTCACCTCCTCTACGAGCAGTACTTC
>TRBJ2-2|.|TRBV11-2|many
CASSPLAANTGELFF
TGTGCCAGCAGCCCCTTAGCAGCCAACACCGGGGAGCTGTTTTTT
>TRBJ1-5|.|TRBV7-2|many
CASSPQSGQPNQPQHF
TGTGCCAGCAGCCCCCAATCGGGGCAGCCGAATCAGCCCCAGCATTTT
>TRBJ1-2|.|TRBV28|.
CASSYERSNYGYTF
TGTGCCAGCAGTTACGAGCGATCTAACTATGGCTACACCTTC
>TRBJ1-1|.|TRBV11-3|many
CASSLDAGVDTEAFF
TGTGCCAGCAGCTTAGATGCGGGGGTTGACACTGAAGCTTTCTTT
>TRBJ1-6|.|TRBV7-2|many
CASSLFTEDSPLHF
TGTGCCAGCAGCTTATTCACGGAGGATTCACCCCTCCACTTT
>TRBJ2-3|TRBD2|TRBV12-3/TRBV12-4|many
CASRREGRTDTQYF
TGTGCCAGCAGGCGGGAGGGCCGGACAGATACGCAGTATTTT
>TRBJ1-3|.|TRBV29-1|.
CSAIHITGPGNTIYF
TGCAGCGCGATTCACATCACAGGGCCCGGAAACACCATATATTTT
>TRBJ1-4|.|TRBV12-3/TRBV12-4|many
CASNNDGGNEKLFF
TGTGCCAGCAACAACGACGGTGGTAATGAAAAACTGTTTTTT
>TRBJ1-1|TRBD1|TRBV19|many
CASSGTGGTEAFF
TGTGCCAGTAGTGGGACAGGGGGCACTGAAGCTTTCTTT
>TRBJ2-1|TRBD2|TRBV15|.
CATSRDRGLALNNEQFF
TGTGCCACCAGCAGAGATAGGGGACTAGCGTTAAACAATGAGCAGTTCTTC
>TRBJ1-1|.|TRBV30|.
CAWSFGSEAFF
TGTGCCTGGTCTTTCGGGAGTGAAGCTTTCTTT
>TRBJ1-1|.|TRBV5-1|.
CASSLDGTNTEAFF
TGCGCCAGCAGCTTAGATGGGACGAACACTGAAGCTTTCTTT
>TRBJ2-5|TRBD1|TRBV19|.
CASNPGQGRETQYF
TGTGCCAGTAATCCGGGACAGGGGCGAGAGACCCAGTACTTC
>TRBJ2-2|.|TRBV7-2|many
CASSLVVSRHTGELFF
TGTGCCAGCAGCTTAGTAGTCTCCCGCCACACCGGGGAGCTGTTTTTT
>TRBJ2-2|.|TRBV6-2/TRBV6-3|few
CASSYSVNPVELFF
TGTGCCAGCAGTTACAGCGTCAACCCCGTTGAGCTGTTTTTT
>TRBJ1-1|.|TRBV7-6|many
CASSFRGERAFF
TGTGCCAGCAGCTTCCGGGGGGAGAGAGCTTTCTTT
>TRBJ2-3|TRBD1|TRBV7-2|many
CASSWGQGAGDTQYF
TGTGCCAGCAGCTGGGGACAGGGGGCTGGGGATACGCAGTATTTT
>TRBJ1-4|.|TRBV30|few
CAWSVRALGEKLFF
TGTGCCTGGAGTGTACGAGCGCTAGGTGAAAAACTGTTTTTT
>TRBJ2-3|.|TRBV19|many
CASHGGRLTDTQYF
TGTGCCAGTCACGGGGGGCGACTCACAGATACGCAGTATTTT
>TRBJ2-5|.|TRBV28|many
CASTPPGTQETQYF
TGTGCCAGCACACCCCCCGGGACCCAAGAGACCCAGTACTTC
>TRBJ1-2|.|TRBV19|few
CASSIERQAVYGYTF
TGTGCCAGTAGTATAGAACGACAGGCCGTCTATGGCTACACCTTC